This T cell receptor (beta chain) was observed in a study of T cell responses to AZD1222 COVID-19 vaccine. Points from the study as a whole: An increase in Spike-specific TCR breadth and depth was observed after two AZD1222 doses.

TCRdb keeps only in-frame clones here, not all; method: immunoSEQ multiplex PCR. This table holds fewer than 110,000 clones, 70% to 90% found once. Notes on this clone: The antigen is not known.

This CDR3 comprises 14 residues. The germline V gene encodes CDR1 SGHTA and CDR2 FQGNSA. The V end lost 3 bases, the J end lost 0 bases, and 6 bases lay between the germline ends. This TCR came from an adult in good health. Here the sequenced sample was peripheral blood, taken on day 0 of AZD1222 vaccination. J is TRBJ2-1 and V is TRBV7-2; the D gene is possibly TRBD1 (5 bases). The CDR3 sequence is CASSFDSSYNEQFF. The CDR3 region has the DNA TGTGCCAGCAGCTTCGACAGCTCCTACAATGAGCAGTTCTTC. The whole variable domain, filled in from reference TRBV7-2 and TRBJ2-1, reads GAGVSQSPSNKVTEKGKDVELRCDPISGHTALYWYRQSLGQGLEFLIYFQGNSAPDKSGLPSDRFSAERTGGSVSTLTIQRTQQEDSAVYLCASSFDSSYNEQFFGPGTRLTVL.